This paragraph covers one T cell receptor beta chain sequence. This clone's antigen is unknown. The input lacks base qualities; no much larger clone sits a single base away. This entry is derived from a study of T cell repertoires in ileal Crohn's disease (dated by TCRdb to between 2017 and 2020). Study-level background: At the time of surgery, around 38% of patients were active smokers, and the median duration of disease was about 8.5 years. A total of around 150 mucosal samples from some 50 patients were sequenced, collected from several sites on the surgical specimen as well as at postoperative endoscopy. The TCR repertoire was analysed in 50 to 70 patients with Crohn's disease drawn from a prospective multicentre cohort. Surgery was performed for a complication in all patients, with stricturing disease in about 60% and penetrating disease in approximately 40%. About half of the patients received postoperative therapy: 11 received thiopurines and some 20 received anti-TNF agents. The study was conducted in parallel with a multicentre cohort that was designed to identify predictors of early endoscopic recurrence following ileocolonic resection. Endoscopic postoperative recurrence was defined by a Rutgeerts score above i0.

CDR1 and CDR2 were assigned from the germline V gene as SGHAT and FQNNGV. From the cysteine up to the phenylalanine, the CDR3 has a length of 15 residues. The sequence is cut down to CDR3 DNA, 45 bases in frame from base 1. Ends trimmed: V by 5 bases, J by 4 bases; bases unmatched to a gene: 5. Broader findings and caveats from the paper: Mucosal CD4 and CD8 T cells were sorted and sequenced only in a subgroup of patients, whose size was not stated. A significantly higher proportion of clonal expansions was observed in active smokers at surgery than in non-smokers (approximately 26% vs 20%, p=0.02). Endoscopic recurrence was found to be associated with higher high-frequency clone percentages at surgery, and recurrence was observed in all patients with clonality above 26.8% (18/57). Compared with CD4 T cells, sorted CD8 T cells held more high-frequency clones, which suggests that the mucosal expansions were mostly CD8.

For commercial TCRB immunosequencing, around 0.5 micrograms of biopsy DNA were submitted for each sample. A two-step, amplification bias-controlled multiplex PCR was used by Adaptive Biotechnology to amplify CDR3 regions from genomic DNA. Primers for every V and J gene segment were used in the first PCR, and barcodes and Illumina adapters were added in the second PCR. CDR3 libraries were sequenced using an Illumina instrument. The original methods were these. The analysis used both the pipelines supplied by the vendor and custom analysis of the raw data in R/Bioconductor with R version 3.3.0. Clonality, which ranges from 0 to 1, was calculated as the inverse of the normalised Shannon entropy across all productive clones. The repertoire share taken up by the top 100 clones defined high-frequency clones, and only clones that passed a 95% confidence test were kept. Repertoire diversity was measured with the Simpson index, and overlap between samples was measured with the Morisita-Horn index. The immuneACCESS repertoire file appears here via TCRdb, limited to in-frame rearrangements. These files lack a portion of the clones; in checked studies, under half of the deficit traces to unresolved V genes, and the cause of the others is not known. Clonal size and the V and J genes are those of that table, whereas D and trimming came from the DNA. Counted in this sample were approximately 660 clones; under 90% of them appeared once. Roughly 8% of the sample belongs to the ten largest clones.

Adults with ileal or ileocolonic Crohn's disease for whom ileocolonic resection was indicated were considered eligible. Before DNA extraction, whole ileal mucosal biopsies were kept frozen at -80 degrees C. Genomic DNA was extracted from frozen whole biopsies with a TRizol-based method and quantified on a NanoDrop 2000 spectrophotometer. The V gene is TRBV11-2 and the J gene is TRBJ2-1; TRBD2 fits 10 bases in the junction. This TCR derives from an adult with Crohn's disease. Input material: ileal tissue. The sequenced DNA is TGTGCCAGCAGCCCTACTAGCGGGGCATACAATGAGCAGTTCTTC. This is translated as CASSPTSGAYNEQFF.